Detailed here is one T cell receptor (beta chain). The antigen is not known. The data derive from a study of cytomegalovirus exposure and HLA in healthy donors. Overall study results and limits: No immune exposure information besides CMV serostatus was available. A few chains linked to CMV were shown in vitro to be specific for CMV antigens.

The primer mix had 60 Vbeta and 13 Jbeta primers. Sequencing was performed with immunoSEQ multiplex PCR; in TCRdb, only in-frame clones are kept and a portion is missing. The repertoire has over 95,000 clones, around 77% of them found once; the top ten carry roughly 3.2%. V lost 3 bases and J 3 bases, leaving 14 bases between the germline ends. The germline gives CDR1 GTSNPN, CDR2 SVGIG (reference sequence). The CDR3 runs 14 residues. The sequenced material came from PBMCs. The chain uses TRBV30 and TRBJ1-1; the D gene is possibly TRBD1 (5 bases). The sequence derives from a man aged 35 to 55 in good health and CMV-seronegative. Here the CDR3 reads CAWSGRGGDTEAFF. The CDR3 DNA sequence: TGTGCCTGGAGCGGTAGAGGAGGGGACACTGAAGCTTTCTTT.